This TCR beta chain appears in the sequencing data of a study of blood T cell repertoires in COVID-19. Study as a whole: Both acute and convalescent COVID-19 samples were obtained from the United States, Italy and Spain. Sources were T cells, B-cell-depleted T cells, or PBMCs; the material itself was cDNA or gDNA.

The germline V gene encodes CDR1 ENHRY and CDR2 SYGVKD. The CDR3 is made up of 16 amino acids. With 10 bases clipped from V and 3 bases from J, the junction kept 13 bases outside the gene matches. In the original processing: Reference gene primers were amplified, and this amplification served to estimate nucleated cell counts. This table comes from immunoSEQ multiplex PCR, and its TCRdb copy is limited to in-frame clones, with some not included. The DNA gave D and trimming, while V, J and clone size come from that table. The sample lists approximately 290,000 clones; roughly 87% were seen once. This clone was seen just once.

The sequence was collected from a man aged 18 to 29 with active or convalescent COVID-19. Sequenced input: peripheral blood. The genes are TRBV10-3 and TRBJ2-1; 9 bases are a match to TRBD2. CDR3 nucleotides: TGTGCCACCCGGGCGCAGGCGGGGGGGTACTACAATGAGCAGTTCTTC. It yields the protein CATRAQAGGYYNEQFF.